This T cell receptor beta chain was captured in a study of T cell responses to AZD1222 COVID-19 vaccine. CDR1 and CDR2 from the germline V gene are LGHDT and YNNKEL (reference sequence). The ends were cut back, 3 bases at V and 4 bases at J, with 9 bases in the middle. This CDR3 is 13 amino acids long. Method: immunoSEQ multiplex PCR; TCRdb's copy keeps in-frame clones and lacks some. In the table there are about 120,000 clones, roughly 93% of which are singletons. The clonotype comes from an adult in good health. The input for sequencing was peripheral blood, taken on day 0 of AZD1222 vaccination. The rearrangement uses TRBV3-1 (or the pseudogene TRBV3-2) and TRBJ1-1; perhaps TRBD1 as D (5 bases). The CDR3 DNA follows: TGTGCCAGCAGCCAGGGGCAGGTCACTGAAGCTTTCTTT. It encodes CASSQGQVTEAFF.